This T cell receptor beta chain was recorded in a study of brain T cells in children with intractable seizures. Points from the study as a whole: Clones missing pre-surgery may reflect undersampling of that blood sample. HCMV serostatus was not known, and viral specificity came from CDR3 similarity only.

Time point reported: blood from clinic visit 5 months post-surgery; TSC patient then seizure free. Sequencing was limited to surgery cases with top T cell transcript signatures in brain tissue. Patients received at least one anti-epileptic drug before surgery. V lost 6 bases, J lost 7 bases, and 9 bases lay in between. Germline loops: CDR1 DFQATT, CDR2 SNEGSKA (reference sequence). CDR3 length: 11 residues. TCRdb keeps only in-frame clones here, not all; method: immunoSEQ multiplex PCR. The sample contains under 400,000 clones, about 94% of which appear only once. Of note for this clone: Its target is not known.

The receptor was isolated from a boy younger than two with tuberous sclerosis and intractable seizures. Material: peripheral blood, obtained more than 4 months after surgery. The chain joins TRBV20-1 to TRBJ2-2; D uncertain. The CDR3 spells CSASPSGELFF. The DNA of the CDR3 is TGCAGTGCAAGTCCCAGCGGGGAGCTGTTTTTT.